This TCR beta chain was identified in a study of identical twins. From germline, CDR1 is SGHNT and CDR2 YENEEA. With 4 bases clipped from V and 2 bases from J, the junction kept 8 bases outside the gene matches. The CDR3 sequence is 16 residues long. TCRdb processed the 5' RACE reads anew with MiXCR; each CDR3 protein has one entry. The table has hundreds of thousands of distinct CDR3 sequences, around 9.6% seen once. The specimen was memory (CD45RO+) T cells sorted from blood. The source is a woman aged 18-35 years in good health. The V call is TRBV11-3, the J call TRBJ2-1; TRBD2 aligns across 7 bases. The CDR3 DNA reads TGTGCCAGCAGCTCCCCCCTAGCGGAAGCCTACAATGAGCAGTTCTTC. Translation: CASSSPLAEAYNEQFF.